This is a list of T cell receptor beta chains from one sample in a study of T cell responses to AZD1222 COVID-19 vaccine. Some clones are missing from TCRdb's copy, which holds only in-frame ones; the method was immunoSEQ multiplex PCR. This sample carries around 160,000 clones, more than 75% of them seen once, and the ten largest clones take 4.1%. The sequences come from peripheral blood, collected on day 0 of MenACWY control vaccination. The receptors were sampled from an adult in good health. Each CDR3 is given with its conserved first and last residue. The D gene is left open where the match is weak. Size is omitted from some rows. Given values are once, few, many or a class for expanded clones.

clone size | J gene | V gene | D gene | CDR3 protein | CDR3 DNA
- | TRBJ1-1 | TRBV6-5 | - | CASRGPEAFF | TGTGCCAGCCGAGGCCCTGAAGCTTTCTTT
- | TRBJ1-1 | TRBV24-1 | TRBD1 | CATSEPRDRGRAFF | TGTGCCACCAGTGAACCCCGGGACAGGGGCAGAGCTTTCTTT
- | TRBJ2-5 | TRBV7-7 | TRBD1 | CASSPGTGGAETQYF | TGTGCCAGCAGCCCCGGGACAGGGGGCGCGGAGACCCAGTACTTC
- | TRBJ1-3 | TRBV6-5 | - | CASSLPGGSGNTIYF | TGTGCCAGCAGCCTTCCTGGGGGCTCTGGAAACACCATATATTTT
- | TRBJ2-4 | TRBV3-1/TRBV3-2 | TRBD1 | CASSQDGQGWTSKNIQYF | TGTGCCAGCAGCCAAGATGGACAGGGTTGGACTTCCAAAAACATTCAGTACTTC
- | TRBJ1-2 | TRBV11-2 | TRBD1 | CASSSLGGGKGYTF | TGTGCCAGCAGCTCCCTGGGAGGGGGCAAAGGCTACACCTTC
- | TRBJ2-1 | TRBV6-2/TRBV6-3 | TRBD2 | CASSYLGGGVHNEQFF | TGTGCCAGCAGTTACTTGGGCGGGGGGGTACACAATGAGCAGTTCTTC
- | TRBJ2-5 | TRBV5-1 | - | CASSASPGKETQYF | TGCGCCAGCAGCGCCTCCCCAGGGAAAGAGACCCAGTACTTC
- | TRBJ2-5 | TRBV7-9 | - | CASSLVSGQETQYF | TGTGCCAGCAGCTTAGTATCAGGGCAAGAGACCCAGTACTTC
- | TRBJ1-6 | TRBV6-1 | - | CASSERVSSYNSPLHF | TGTGCCAGCAGTGAAAGGGTCAGCTCCTATAATTCACCCCTCCACTTT
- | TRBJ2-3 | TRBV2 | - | CASSEAGTKTDTQYF | TGTGCCAGCAGTGAAGCGGGGACGAAGACAGATACGCAGTATTTT
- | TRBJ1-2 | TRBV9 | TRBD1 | CASSVVGTGVAGYTF | TGTGCCAGCAGCGTAGTTGGGACAGGGGTCGCTGGCTACACCTTC
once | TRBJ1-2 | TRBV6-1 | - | CASSDQALRNYGYTF | TGTGCCAGCAGTGACCAGGCCCTAAGGAACTATGGCTACACCTTC
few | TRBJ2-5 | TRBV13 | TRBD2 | CASSFWGGEETQYF | TGTGCCAGCAGCTTTTGGGGGGGGGAAGAGACCCAGTACTTC